These T cell receptor beta chains were read from a single sample in a study of tumor-infiltrating lymphocytes in localized non-small cell lung cancer. Generated by immunoSEQ multiplex PCR, the TCRdb table keeps only in-frame clones and is missing some. The data hold 12,000 or so clones, with roughly 80% observed a single time. Sequenced input: lung tumor tissue. All receptors derive from a human donor with non-small cell lung cancer. CDR3s include the opening cysteine and the closing phenylalanine or tryptophan. Each record gives: D gene, J gene, V gene, clone size, CDR3 DNA, CDR3 protein. A D gene is named only where the DNA matches it firmly. Expanded clones get a size class; other rows say once, few or many, or leave the size out.

d_call: TRBD1; j_call: TRBJ1-2; v_call: TRBV19; clone_size: NA; cdr3_nt: TGTGCCAGTAGTACCCGGGGACAGGGCGCTTATGGCTACACCTTC; cdr3_aa: CASSTRGQGAYGYTF
d_call: NA; j_call: TRBJ1-1; v_call: TRBV5-1; clone_size: once; cdr3_nt: TGCGCCAGCAGCGCGAGGCCGGCCTCGAACACTGAAGCTTTCTTT; cdr3_aa: CASSARPASNTEAFF
d_call: NA; j_call: TRBJ2-5; v_call: TRBV5-4; clone_size: NA; cdr3_nt: TGTGCCAGCAGCCACTCTAATGAGCAGTACTTC; cdr3_aa: CASSHSNEQYF
d_call: NA; j_call: TRBJ1-2; v_call: TRBV19; clone_size: once; cdr3_nt: TGTGCCAGTAGTATTGGCCTTGGGATCAGGGTTAACTATGGCTACACCTTC; cdr3_aa: CASSIGLGIRVNYGYTF
d_call: NA; j_call: TRBJ1-4; v_call: TRBV30; clone_size: NA; cdr3_nt: TGTGCCTGGAGTCAGGACACTGCAACTAATGAAAAACTGTTTTTT; cdr3_aa: CAWSQDTATNEKLFF
d_call: NA; j_call: TRBJ1-5; v_call: TRBV19; clone_size: NA; cdr3_nt: TGTGCCAGGGCGGGACATAGGGGTAACTGCAATCAGCCCCAGCATTTT; cdr3_aa: CARAGHRGNCNQPQHF
d_call: TRBD1; j_call: TRBJ2-2; v_call: TRBV19; clone_size: NA; cdr3_nt: TGTGCCAGTAACGACGACAGGGGGCGGAACACCGGGGAGCTGTTTTTT; cdr3_aa: CASNDDRGRNTGELFF
d_call: NA; j_call: TRBJ1-6; v_call: TRBV9; clone_size: NA; cdr3_nt: TGTGCCAGCAGCGTAGGGGGCAGCCGGAATTCACCCCTCCACTTT; cdr3_aa: CASSVGGSRNSPLHF
d_call: TRBD1; j_call: TRBJ1-1; v_call: TRBV9; clone_size: NA; cdr3_nt: TGTGCCAGCCGCGAGTGGCAGGGGGACACTGAAGCTTTCTTT; cdr3_aa: CASREWQGDTEAFF
d_call: TRBD1; j_call: TRBJ2-1; v_call: TRBV11-2; clone_size: NA; cdr3_nt: TGTGCCAGCAGCCCGACGGTGGACAGGGGGTTGGGTGAGCAGTTCTTC; cdr3_aa: CASSPTVDRGLGEQFF
d_call: TRBD2; j_call: TRBJ2-2; v_call: TRBV4-3; clone_size: NA; cdr3_nt: TGCGCCAGCAGCCAAGATCGGCTAGCGGGGGGTACCGGGGAGCTGTTTTTT; cdr3_aa: CASSQDRLAGGTGELFF
d_call: NA; j_call: TRBJ1-2; v_call: TRBV28; clone_size: NA; cdr3_nt: TGTGCCAGCAGCCAGCGAGGGGAGGTCGGATATGGCTACACCTTC; cdr3_aa: CASSQRGEVGYGYTF
d_call: NA; j_call: TRBJ1-1; v_call: TRBV5-1; clone_size: NA; cdr3_nt: TGCGCCAGCAGCTTGGCCGGGTCGGGGACTGAAGCTTTCTTT; cdr3_aa: CASSLAGSGTEAFF
d_call: NA; j_call: TRBJ2-3; v_call: TRBV29-1; clone_size: NA; cdr3_nt: TGCAGCGCCTCACACAGTACGCAGTATTTT; cdr3_aa: CSASHSTQYF
d_call: TRBD1; j_call: TRBJ1-4; v_call: TRBV7-8; clone_size: NA; cdr3_nt: TGTGCCAGCGGCCTGGACAGGGCAACTAATGAAAAACTGTTTTTT; cdr3_aa: CASGLDRATNEKLFF
d_call: NA; j_call: TRBJ2-1; v_call: TRBV7-2; clone_size: NA; cdr3_nt: TGTGCCAGCATCCCAGTAGCGCGTTCCTACAATGAGCAGTTCTTC; cdr3_aa: CASIPVARSYNEQFF
d_call: NA; j_call: TRBJ1-2; v_call: TRBV29-1; clone_size: NA; cdr3_nt: TGCAGCGTTGGAGGTGGCGAACTCTATGGCTACACCTTC; cdr3_aa: CSVGGGELYGYTF
d_call: NA; j_call: TRBJ1-2; v_call: TRBV27; clone_size: NA; cdr3_nt: TGTGCCAGCAGTCCCCTAGTTGCAGGGGCTGGCTACACCTTC; cdr3_aa: CASSPLVAGAGYTF
d_call: TRBD1; j_call: TRBJ2-7; v_call: TRBV19; clone_size: NA; cdr3_nt: TGTGCCAGTAGCCCCCTCGGGACAGACTACGAGCAGTACTTC; cdr3_aa: CASSPLGTDYEQYF
d_call: NA; j_call: TRBJ2-7; v_call: TRBV5-1; clone_size: NA; cdr3_nt: TGCGCCAGCAGCCCCGGCGAAGGCTTCTACGAGCAGTACTTC; cdr3_aa: CASSPGEGFYEQYF
d_call: NA; j_call: TRBJ1-2; v_call: TRBV7-9; clone_size: NA; cdr3_nt: TGTGCCAGCAGCTTGGCTATCTCTAACTATGGCTACACCTTC; cdr3_aa: CASSLAISNYGYTF
d_call: NA; j_call: TRBJ1-5; v_call: TRBV19; clone_size: NA; cdr3_nt: TGTGCCAGTAGAAGCTCGGGACCCACCGGGCCCCAGCATTTT; cdr3_aa: CASRSSGPTGPQHF
d_call: TRBD2; j_call: TRBJ2-2; v_call: TRBV12-5; clone_size: few; cdr3_nt: TGTGCTAGTGGTCCCCCCCGACTAGCGGCCGGGGAGCTGTTTTTT; cdr3_aa: CASGPPRLAAGELFF
d_call: NA; j_call: TRBJ1-5; v_call: TRBV5-5; clone_size: once; cdr3_nt: TGTGCCAGCAGCCCCGCGGGGAGCTTTAGCAATCAGCCCCAGCATTTT; cdr3_aa: CASSPAGSFSNQPQHF
d_call: NA; j_call: TRBJ1-1; v_call: TRBV10-1; clone_size: NA; cdr3_nt: TGCGCCAGCAGTGCGCGGGGGCCGAACACTGAAGCTTTCTTT; cdr3_aa: CASSARGPNTEAFF
d_call: NA; j_call: TRBJ1-6; v_call: TRBV19; clone_size: NA; cdr3_nt: TGTGCCAGTAGTATATGGGTGGGAAGTAATTCACCCCTCCACTTT; cdr3_aa: CASSIWVGSNSPLHF
d_call: TRBD1; j_call: TRBJ2-2; v_call: TRBV10-1; clone_size: NA; cdr3_nt: TGCGCCAGCAGTGAGCGGACAGGGGGCACCGGGGAGCTGTTTTTT; cdr3_aa: CASSERTGGTGELFF
d_call: NA; j_call: TRBJ2-3; v_call: TRBV7-2; clone_size: NA; cdr3_nt: TGTGCCAGCAGCTCGGCTTCGGATACGCAGTATTTT; cdr3_aa: CASSSASDTQYF
d_call: NA; j_call: TRBJ2-3; v_call: TRBV5-1; clone_size: NA; cdr3_nt: TGCGCCAGCAGCACCCCCCGGGACGGATCCCAGGAGGATACGCAGTATTTT; cdr3_aa: CASSTPRDGSQEDTQYF
d_call: NA; j_call: TRBJ2-2; v_call: TRBV9; clone_size: NA; cdr3_nt: TGTGCCAGCAGCGTAGGTCAGGGAGTCGGGGAGCTGTTTTTT; cdr3_aa: CASSVGQGVGELFF
d_call: NA; j_call: TRBJ1-2; v_call: TRBV6-5; clone_size: NA; cdr3_nt: TGTGCCAGCAGTTACGGGCCCTTGGCGGGCTACACCTTC; cdr3_aa: CASSYGPLAGYTF
d_call: NA; j_call: TRBJ2-1; v_call: TRBV4-2; clone_size: NA; cdr3_nt: TGTGCCAGCAGCCAAGCGGGGACCATCTCCTACAATGAGCAGTTCTTC; cdr3_aa: CASSQAGTISYNEQFF
d_call: TRBD2; j_call: TRBJ2-3; v_call: TRBV5-6; clone_size: NA; cdr3_nt: TGTGCCAGCAGCTTGGCGGGGGGATTAGATACGCAGTATTTT; cdr3_aa: CASSLAGGLDTQYF
d_call: TRBD1; j_call: TRBJ1-1; v_call: TRBV19; clone_size: NA; cdr3_nt: TGTGCCAGTACCCACGCGACAGGGGCGACTGAAGCTTTCTTT; cdr3_aa: CASTHATGATEAFF
d_call: NA; j_call: TRBJ1-1; v_call: TRBV4-2; clone_size: NA; cdr3_nt: TGTGCCAGCAGCCTAGGGAGCTCCCCAATGAACACTGAAGCTTTCTTT; cdr3_aa: CASSLGSSPMNTEAFF
d_call: NA; j_call: TRBJ2-7; v_call: TRBV2; clone_size: NA; cdr3_nt: TGTGCCAGCAGTGAAAGAGGGGCCCACTACGAGCAGTACTTC; cdr3_aa: CASSERGAHYEQYF
d_call: NA; j_call: TRBJ2-5; v_call: TRBV7-9; clone_size: NA; cdr3_nt: TGTGCCAGCAGCGCGACAGCTACTCGGACCCAGTACTTC; cdr3_aa: CASSATATRTQYF
d_call: TRBD1; j_call: TRBJ1-3; v_call: TRBV2; clone_size: once; cdr3_nt: TGTGCCAGCAGTCTACAGGGGGCGCTTCAAGGAAACACCATATATTTT; cdr3_aa: CASSLQGALQGNTIYF
d_call: NA; j_call: TRBJ2-7; v_call: TRBV5-1; clone_size: NA; cdr3_nt: TGCGCCAGCAGCCCGGTTGGGGGCTACGAGCAGTACTTC; cdr3_aa: CASSPVGGYEQYF
d_call: NA; j_call: TRBJ1-2; v_call: TRBV30; clone_size: large; cdr3_nt: TGTGCCTGGTGGCCTCGGACGGAAGCTAACTATGGCTACACCTTC; cdr3_aa: CAWWPRTEANYGYTF
d_call: TRBD1; j_call: TRBJ1-1; v_call: TRBV7-2; clone_size: once; cdr3_nt: TGTGCCAGCAGCCACAGGGGGCAAATGGACACTGAAGCTTTCTTT; cdr3_aa: CASSHRGQMDTEAFF
d_call: NA; j_call: TRBJ2-7; v_call: TRBV14; clone_size: NA; cdr3_nt: TGTGCCAGCAGCCTCGACATTTTATACGAGCAGTACTTC; cdr3_aa: CASSLDILYEQYF
d_call: NA; j_call: TRBJ1-1; v_call: TRBV5-1; clone_size: few; cdr3_nt: TGCGCCAGCAGCCAAAAAGGGGACACTGAAGCTTTCTTT; cdr3_aa: CASSQKGDTEAFF
d_call: TRBD2; j_call: TRBJ2-2; v_call: TRBV9; clone_size: NA; cdr3_nt: TGTGCCAGCAGCGTAGGATCCGTGACTAGCGGGGGGGCAGGCACCGGGGAGCTGTTTTTT; cdr3_aa: CASSVGSVTSGGAGTGELFF
d_call: NA; j_call: TRBJ1-2; v_call: TRBV5-6; clone_size: NA; cdr3_nt: TGTGCCAGCAGCCCGACCCCAGGGGATGTTAACTATGGCTACACCTTC; cdr3_aa: CASSPTPGDVNYGYTF
d_call: NA; j_call: TRBJ1-1; v_call: TRBV7-6; clone_size: medium-sized; cdr3_nt: TGTGCCAGCAGACCCACAGGGAACACTGAAGCTTTCTTT; cdr3_aa: CASRPTGNTEAFF
d_call: TRBD1; j_call: TRBJ2-1; v_call: TRBV7-8; clone_size: NA; cdr3_nt: TGTGCCAGCAGCTTATTGGGGACAGGGGGCTATGAGCAGTTCTTC; cdr3_aa: CASSLLGTGGYEQFF
d_call: TRBD1; j_call: TRBJ1-2; v_call: TRBV6-1; clone_size: NA; cdr3_nt: TGTGCCAGCACTTCGGACAGGGGGCAAAACTATGGCTACACCTTC; cdr3_aa: CASTSDRGQNYGYTF
d_call: NA; j_call: TRBJ1-6; v_call: TRBV18; clone_size: NA; cdr3_nt: TGTGCCAGCTCACCACTAGGTGTCCGAGGGGATTCACCCCTCCACTTT; cdr3_aa: CASSPLGVRGDSPLHF
d_call: TRBD1; j_call: TRBJ2-1; v_call: TRBV18; clone_size: NA; cdr3_nt: TGTGCCAGCTCACCCGGACAGGGGATAGGTGAGCAGTTCTTC; cdr3_aa: CASSPGQGIGEQFF
d_call: TRBD1; j_call: TRBJ2-5; v_call: TRBV25-1; clone_size: once; cdr3_nt: TGTGCCAGCAGGGAGAACAGGGGGCGTACGGAGACCCAGTACTTC; cdr3_aa: CASRENRGRTETQYF
d_call: NA; j_call: TRBJ2-7; v_call: TRBV29-1; clone_size: NA; cdr3_nt: TGCAGCGTTGAGATCCCGCCGGGGGACGAGCAGTACTTC; cdr3_aa: CSVEIPPGDEQYF
d_call: TRBD1; j_call: TRBJ1-2; v_call: TRBV7-9; clone_size: NA; cdr3_nt: TGTGCCAGCAGCTCTACAGGGGCTCCCTATGGCTACACCTTC; cdr3_aa: CASSSTGAPYGYTF
d_call: TRBD1; j_call: TRBJ1-2; v_call: TRBV7-2; clone_size: NA; cdr3_nt: TGTGCCAGCAGCTTAGACAGGGGAGATTATGGCTACACCTTC; cdr3_aa: CASSLDRGDYGYTF
d_call: NA; j_call: TRBJ2-7; v_call: TRBV18; clone_size: NA; cdr3_nt: TGTGCCAGCTCACCGAGACCGGGACGGATTTCCTACGAGCAGTACTTC; cdr3_aa: CASSPRPGRISYEQYF
d_call: NA; j_call: TRBJ1-5; v_call: TRBV2; clone_size: NA; cdr3_nt: TGTGCCAGCAGAAAGGGGGGGAATCAGCCCCAGCATTTT; cdr3_aa: CASRKGGNQPQHF
d_call: NA; j_call: TRBJ1-1; v_call: TRBV6-5; clone_size: NA; cdr3_nt: TGTGCCAGCAGTTTGAGCAGGGCGAAAGGGACTGAAGCTTTCTTT; cdr3_aa: CASSLSRAKGTEAFF